This TCR beta chain was documented in a study of blood T cell repertoires in COVID-19 (dated by TCRdb to 2020 to 2021). Regarding the complete study: Collaborator samples came from the United States, Italy and Spain and covered acute and convalescent phases of COVID-19. Subjects who had been exposed to COVID-19, were actively infected with it, or had recovered from it provided the deeply sampled blood TCRbeta repertoires that made up the dataset. Where available, HLA class I and class II types were obtained from metadata supplied by the sample provider rather than from assay-based typing. The prospective study material was composed of cDNA or gDNA derived from T cells, B-cell-depleted T cells, or PBMCs. The samples were drawn from the first 160 participants of the ongoing ImmuneRACE study and from 1,254 subjects provided by 6 global collaborators. The repertoires were released in a freely available public database meant as a resource for research on the immune response to SARS-CoV-2. A de-identified subject ID, COVID-19 status, age in years and sex were almost always included in the sample metadata. What the authors observed across the whole study: How much clinical and demographic metadata was included differed by source and by participant, and the metadata was provided uncurated.

With regard to this clone: Its antigen target is currently unknown. Per-base qualities were not stored, and no clone one base away is much larger.

TCRbeta CDR3 regions were amplified from genomic DNA using the immunoSEQ Assay, a bias-controlled multiplex PCR. The study's own analysis went as follows. Within the assay, amplification of reference gene primers was used to estimate how many nucleated cells each sample contained. To quantify the absolute abundance of each unique TCRbeta CDR3 rearrangement, sequence reads were collapsed and filtered. Productive Simpson clonality was computed per sample as the square root of Simpson's diversity index over productive rearrangements. TCRdb provides this immuneACCESS table in a form limited to in-frame rearrangements. Some clones are lacking; in checked studies, under half of them reflect an unresolved V gene, and why the rest are absent is not known. The DNA was the basis for D and trimming; V, J and clone size are from that table. A total of under 300,000 clones appear in this sample, 75% to 90% of them only once. 1.5% to 2% of the sample is taken by the ten largest.

Participants in the prospective study were aged about 18 to 95 years, lived in some 24 United States geographic areas, and enrolled through a virtual design. In the prospective study, participants were assigned to cohorts based on the clinical history participants reported in a screening survey and a study questionnaire. Recovered participants in ImmuneRACE Cohort 3 were defined as having two consecutive negative NP/OP PCR tests, clearance from a healthcare professional, or resolution of symptoms. Each participant in the prospective study had whole blood, serum and a nasopharyngeal or oropharyngeal swab collected by mobile phlebotomists. Additional blood draws and questionnaires over an approximately two-month period could optionally be provided by prospective study participants. Before DNA extraction, blood samples from the prospective study were shipped at room temperature or frozen. The junction shows trimming of 1 base on V and 6 bases on J, plus 13 bases between the germline ends. The CDR3 contains 14 residues, cysteine and phenylalanine counted. Of the read, only the CDR3 DNA is kept; its 42 bases are in frame from base 1. For CDR1 and CDR2, the germline V gene lists SGHNT and YENEEA.

The sequence links TRBV11-3 to TRBJ2-7, and possibly TRBD1, on 5 matching bases. The source of this sequence is a woman between 45 and 60 years old who had recovered from COVID-19. The sample taken for sequencing was PBMCs or T cells enriched from blood (not recorded which). The DNA sequence reads TGTGCCAGCAGCTTAGGGGAAGGGGTAAGCGAGCAGTACTTC. Translation gives CASSLGEGVSEQYF.